This TCR beta chain was observed in a study of T cell responses to AZD1222 COVID-19 vaccine. Germline loops: CDR1 SGHRS, CDR2 YFSETQ. This CDR3 region has 14 residues. Unmatched junction bases numbered 6, after V lost 4 bases and J lost 7 bases. Produced via immunoSEQ multiplex PCR; TCRdb's table is partial and in-frame only. The sample has 80,000 to 100,000 clones; roughly nine tenths are singletons. V gene TRBV5-1 combines with J gene TRBJ2-1; 9 nucleotides line up with TRBD2. Here the sequenced sample was peripheral blood, taken 28 days after the second AZD1222 dose. This receptor was obtained from an adult who received the AZD1222 COVID-19 vaccine. The CDR3 sequence is CASSTGLAGNEQFF. In nucleotides, the CDR3 is TGCGCCAGCAGCACGGGACTAGCTGGAAATGAGCAGTTCTTC.